One TCR beta chain is described in this entry. Its antigen remains unidentified. Additional DNA sequences in this sample encode the identical CDR3. CDR1 is LNHDA and CDR2 is SQIVND in the germline V gene (reference sequence). The CDR3 is 14 residues long. V lost 3 bases and J lost 4, with 10 bases in between. The data are from a study of shared clonotypes between healthy human individuals. Study-level background: Contributing individuals were two females and three males aged 18 to 49. Three plates were used per donor for CD4 naive, three for CD4 memory, two for CD8 naive and one for CD8 memory.

TCRdb's table, derived via immunoSEQ multiplex PCR, lists solely in-frame clones and lacks some. The table lists around 550,000 clones, 90% to 97% of them singletons, with about 0.054% in the top ten. Study results and limitations: Naive CD4 clonotypes were shared across several donors at 5% to 6%. Naive subsets generally exceeded memory subsets in estimated richness.

The receptor was isolated from a woman in her twenties or thirties in good health. This chain joins TRBV19 and TRBJ1-3; D is perhaps TRBD1 (5 bases). Source material: naive CD4+ T cells sorted from blood. Sample subset: CD45RA+ positively selected. CDR3 sequence reads: CASSIQGAGNTIYF. The CDR3 DNA reads as TGTGCCAGTAGTATTCAGGGCGCCGGAAACACCATATATTTT.